This T cell receptor beta chain comes out of a study of blood T cell repertoires in COVID-19. The overall study: Collection of acute and convalescent COVID-19 samples took place in the United States, Italy and Spain. The cDNA or gDNA used as material had been derived from T cells, B-cell-depleted T cells, or PBMCs.

Authors' methods: The assay estimated nucleated cells by amplifying reference gene primers. Sequenced by immunoSEQ multiplex PCR; TCRdb stores in-frame clones only, minus some. V, J and clone size were drawn from that table, and D and trimming were deduced from the DNA. The data contain 30,000 to 40,000 clones, 80% to 90% of them seen just once; the ten biggest clones take up 11% to 15%. CDR1 and CDR2 (germline): SGHTA, FQGNSA. The CDR3 length is 11 residues. V lost 2 bases, J lost 9 bases, and 7 bases lay in between. The receptor was isolated from a man aged 60-69 years with active COVID-19. This chain joins TRBV7-2 and TRBJ1-1; D is undetermined. Sequencing was carried out using peripheral blood. Here the CDR3 reads CASSLTRKAFF. DNA of the CDR3: TGTGCCAGCAGCTTAACCAGGAAAGCTTTCTTT.